A single sample is the source of the 27 T cell receptor beta chains below, sequenced in a study of T cells in Graves' hyperthyroidism and ophthalmopathy. The investigators amplified TCR beta CDR3 regions from RNA transcripts. Researchers ran a first-round RT-PCR on the TCR CDR3 using the HTBI primer set. Each CDR3 protein gets one entry after TCRdb re-called the multiplex PCR reads with MiXCR. The sample contains about half a million distinct CDR3 sequences, roughly a quarter of which appear only once. Source material: blood. These receptors were obtained from a woman in her twenties or thirties with Graves' ophthalmopathy.

In regard to this clonotype: This could be a read error, since a much larger clone is one nucleotide away. The chain combines TRBV11-1 with TRBJ2-2; the D is unclear. Germline loops: CDR1 SGHAT, CDR2 FQDESV (reference sequence). The CDR3 has 14 amino acids. The CDR3, as DNA: TGTGCCATCAGCTTACTCGAGGACACCGGGGAGCTGTTTTTT. Translation: CAISLLEDTGELFF.

This clonotype appeared many times. As the CDR3 is not closed by the conserved phenylalanine or tryptophan, this likely results from a read error. The chain couples TRBV12-3 or TRBV12-4 to TRBJ2-7; 13 nucleotides agree with TRBD2. This CDR3 is 17 amino acids long. With 5 bases clipped from V and 2 bases from J, the junction kept 9 bases outside the gene matches. The CDR3 nucleotides read TGTGCCAGCAGTACCGGGACTAGCGGGGCGACGGCCTACGAGCAGTACCTC. Translated: CASSTGTSGATAYEQYL.

The sample holds many counts of this clonotype. At one boundary the junction diverges from the germline segment, which might be a read error. This chain uses TRBV12-3 or TRBV12-4 with TRBJ1-3; 9 bases are shared with TRBD1. This CDR3 spans 16 amino acids. The CDR3 region has the DNA TGTGCCAGCAGGAGACCCGGGACAGGGACTGGAAACACCACATATTTT. It is translated as CASRRPGTGTGNTTYF.

Only one count was recorded for this clonotype. The chain links TRBV12-5 to TRBJ1-1; a possible D gene is TRBD1 (5 bases). The V end lost 7 bases, the J end lost 2 bases, and 20 bases lay between the germline ends. This CDR3 is 16 amino acids long. Germline loops: CDR1 LGHNT, CDR2 FRNRAP. The CDR3 sequence is CASEEQAGRKNTEAFF. The CDR3 DNA reads TGTGCTAGTGAAGAACAGGCAGGGCGTAAAAACACTGAAGCTTTCTTT.

The chain carries TRBV27 and TRBJ1-6, with D perhaps TRBD1 (5 bases). CDR3 length: 13 residues. The germline CDR1 and CDR2 sequences are MNHEY and SMNVEV (reference sequence). V lost 5 bases, J lost 7 bases, and 9 bases lay in between. In DNA form, the CDR3 reads TGTGCCAGCAGTATCAGGGTGAATTCACCCCTCCACTTT. Protein product: CASSIRVNSPLHF.

The V and J genes are TRBV18 and TRBJ2-4, with 10 bases aligning to TRBD2. The CDR3 sequence is 18 residues long. V lost 2 bases and J lost 9; bases outside the gene matches: 16. CDR1 KGHSH and CDR2 LQKENI come from the germline V gene. CDR3: CASSPGRTSGYSPIIQYF. The CDR3 DNA sequence: TGTGCCAGCTCACCAGGGAGGACTAGCGGCTATAGTCCGATCATTCAGTACTTC.

The chain links TRBV6-2 or TRBV6-3 to TRBJ1-1, with 9 bases matching TRBD1. The CDR3 has 15 amino acids. V dropped 6 bases and J dropped 3; count of bases not matched to a gene: 8. Germline V gives CDR1 MNHEY, CDR2 SVGEGT. CDR3 protein: CASSPGTGSDTEAFF. CDR3 coding DNA: TGTGCCAGCAGCCCCGGGACAGGGTCTGACACTGAAGCTTTCTTT.

This clonotype was found many times. The J gene is TRBJ2-7, the V gene TRBV11-2; D perhaps matches TRBD2 (5 bases). Trimming stripped 5 bases from V and 5 bases from J, with 19 bases between. This CDR3 comprises 15 residues. From germline, CDR1 is SGHAT and CDR2 FQNNGV. CDR3 coding DNA: TGTGCCAGCAGCCGTTCTAGGGAGCCTGAGCACGAGCAGTACTTC. This codes for CASSRSREPEHEQYF.

The chain couples TRBV5-1 to TRBJ2-5, with D maybe TRBD2 (5 bases). The CDR3 totals 13 residues. The germline V gene has CDR1 SGHRS and CDR2 YFSETQ. V was trimmed by 0 bases and J by 5 bases, leaving 8 bases between them. CDR3 nucleotides: TGCGCCAGCAGCTTGGAACTAGTGGAGACCCAGTACTTC. This gives the protein CASSLELVETQYF.

This clonotype was detected many times. The genes are TRBV7-2 and TRBJ1-1; D remains ambiguous. Trimming cost V 2 bases and J 1 base, with 8 bases left between them. The CDR3 has 14 amino acids. The germline V gene has CDR1 SGHTA and CDR2 FQGNSA. CDR3 residues: CASSLYRENTEAFF. CDR3 sequence (DNA): TGTGCCAGCAGCTTATATCGGGAGAACACTGAAGCTTTCTTT.

This clonotype was picked up many times. The chain carries TRBV27 and TRBJ1-1; unclear D gene. Germline CDR1 is MNHEY and CDR2 is SMNVEV (reference sequence). CDR3 length: 14 residues. Trimming took 5 bases from V and 6 from J, leaving 16 bases between them. CDR3 in amino acids: CASSLPGIYPEAFF. CDR3 nucleotide sequence: TGTGCCAGCAGTCTCCCCGGGATTTACCCTGAAGCTTTCTTT.

This chain uses TRBV15 with TRBJ1-3; weak D call: TRBD1 (5 bases). CDR1 LNHNV and CDR2 YYDKDF come from the germline V gene (reference sequence). CDR3 size: 15 residues. Trimming shortened V by 0 bases and J by 4 bases, and 10 bases separated the two germline ends. CDR3 DNA sequence: TGTGCCACCAGCAGAGATCGGGGACGAGGAAACACCATATATTTT. Translating gives CATSRDRGRGNTIYF.

In its sample, this clonotype was seen many times. This rearrangement joins TRBV12-3 or TRBV12-4 to TRBJ1-5; no definite D call. Trimming took 7 bases from V and 7 from J, leaving 11 bases between them. This CDR3 spans 12 amino acids. CDR3 in amino acids: CASTAGTQPQHF. The CDR3 DNA follows: TGTGCCAGCACCGCGGGTACGCAGCCCCAGCATTTT.

The V call is TRBV7-3, the J call TRBJ2-3, with D perhaps matching TRBD2 (6 bases). The CDR3 has 17 amino acids. Germline CDR1 and CDR2: SGHTA and FQGTGA. V gave up 1 base and J gave up 1 base, with 15 bases separating them. In DNA form, the CDR3 reads TGTGCCAGCAGCTTAAGGTTACGGGGGTTAGGCACAGATACGCAGTATTTT. Protein: CASSLRLRGLGTDTQYF.

The chain combines TRBV5-1 with TRBJ2-5; no definite D call. The germline V gene encodes CDR1 SGHRS and CDR2 YFSETQ. The CDR3 has 15 amino acids. The ends were cut back, 0 bases at V and 5 bases at J, with 14 bases in the middle. The CDR3 region has the DNA TGCGCCAGCAGCTTGGCCGATCGACCCGCCGAGACCCAGTACTTC. Protein product: CASSLADRPAETQYF.

This clonotype was seen ten or more times. The chain links TRBV7-9 to TRBJ2-2; 9 bases agree with TRBD1. The germline V gene has CDR1 SEHNR and CDR2 FQNEAQ (reference sequence). With 4 bases clipped from V and 8 bases from J, the junction kept 8 bases outside the gene matches. This CDR3 contains 15 residues. The CDR3 sequence is CASSSRDRAHGELFF. In DNA, the CDR3 is TGTGCCAGCAGCTCACGGGACAGGGCCCATGGGGAGCTGTTTTTT.

This clonotype was recorded at least ten times. The rearrangement uses TRBV5-5 and TRBJ1-1; unclear D gene. Per the germline V gene, CDR1 is SGHKS and CDR2 is YYEKEE (reference sequence). The CDR3 totals 15 residues. V was cut by 4 bases and J by 1 base, with 14 bases left in between. The CDR3 region is CASSLLVGRNTEAFF. The CDR3 DNA reads as TGTGCCAGCAGCCTTCTGGTAGGCCGGAACACTGAAGCTTTCTTT.

In its sample, this clonotype was seen many times. This chain connects TRBV12-3 or TRBV12-4 to TRBJ1-1; 7 nucleotides line up with TRBD1. V lost 5 bases, J lost 8 bases, and 2 bases stayed unmatched. CDR3 size: 11 residues. The CDR3: CASSPGQEAFF. For the CDR3, the DNA is TGTGCCAGCAGTCCGGGACAGGAAGCTTTCTTT.

Only a few counts were recorded for this clonotype. The J gene is TRBJ2-2, the V gene TRBV20-1, with 12 bases lining up with TRBD2. J was trimmed by 4 bases and V by 2 bases; bases with no gene match: 8. The CDR3 has 17 residues. Per germline, CDR1 DFQATT and CDR2 SNEGSKA (reference sequence). The CDR3 is CSARPLAGGRVTGELFF. DNA for the CDR3: TGCAGTGCTAGACCTCTAGCGGGGGGGCGGGTCACCGGGGAGCTGTTTTTT.

This clonotype was counted many times. The chain carries TRBV2 and TRBJ2-7; no clear D gene. The CDR3 runs to 14 residues. The germline gives CDR1 SNHLY, CDR2 FYNNEI. The V end was cut by 6 bases, the J end by 1 base, with 13 bases between. This chain's CDR3 is CASSAQLDSYEQYF. The CDR3 DNA sequence: TGTGCCAGCAGCGCCCAGCTGGATTCCTACGAGCAGTACTTC.

The chain is built from TRBV19 and TRBJ2-4; either TRBD1 or TRBD2 may fit D (5 bases each). The V end was cut by 5 bases, the J end by 1 base, with 15 bases between. The CDR3 sequence is 16 residues long. Per germline, CDR1 LNHDA and CDR2 SQIVND (reference sequence). The CDR3 reads CASSPLGARAKNIQYF. In DNA, the CDR3 is TGTGCCAGTAGTCCCCTCGGGGCGCGGGCCAAAAACATTCAGTACTTC.

This clonotype was recorded many times. The V call is TRBV27, the J call TRBJ1-2; no clear D gene. The CDR3 consists of 13 residues. V lost 3 bases and J 1 base, leaving 6 bases between the germline ends. Germline CDR1 and CDR2: MNHEY and SMNVEV (reference sequence). For the CDR3, the DNA is TGTGCCAGCAGTTTGGCAGTTAACTATGGCTACACCTTC. This gives the protein CASSLAVNYGYTF.

This clonotype was observed at least ten times. The J gene is TRBJ2-7, the V gene TRBV4-2; no clear D. The CDR3 extends over 14 amino acids. Germline CDR1 and CDR2: LGHNA and YNFKEQ. Trimming left V 4 bases short and J 2 bases short, with 12 bases between. CDR3 amino acids: CASSPRGSTYEQYF. CDR3 nucleotide sequence: TGTGCCAGCAGCCCTAGAGGTTCGACCTACGAGCAGTACTTC.

This clonotype was observed a few times. The V gene is TRBV27, the J gene TRBJ1-3, with D hard to call. CDR3 length equals 13 residues. Trimming pared 5 bases from V and 1 base from J, leaving 6 bases between. Per the germline V gene, CDR1 is MNHEY and CDR2 is SMNVEV (reference sequence). CDR3 in amino acids: CASSARSGNTIYF. Written as DNA, the CDR3 is TGTGCCAGCAGTGCCCGATCTGGAAACACCATATATTTT.

This chain links TRBV18 with TRBJ1-2, with D unclear. The CDR3 spans 19 residues. The V gene's germline CDR1 is KGHSH and CDR2 LQKENI. Trimming cost V 1 base and J 2 bases, with 23 bases left between them. The chain's CDR3 is CASSPRVGRSPMRNYGYTF. The CDR3 DNA sequence: TGTGCCAGCTCACCACGGGTCGGGAGGTCCCCGATGAGGAACTATGGCTACACCTTC.

This clonotype came up a few times. The chain carries TRBV29-1 and TRBJ2-2, with 8 positions matching TRBD1. Germline lookup yields CDR1 SQVTM and CDR2 ANQGSEA. The CDR3 length is 12 residues. J was trimmed by 6 bases and V by 7 bases; bases with no gene match: 4. CDR3 loop: CSAGGGPGELFF. The CDR3 DNA is TGCAGCGCAGGGGGCGGACCCGGGGAGCTGTTTTTT.

This clonotype was detected ten times or more. The V gene is TRBV29-1, the J gene TRBJ2-7; no clear D. The CDR3 has 11 amino acids. Trimming left V 4 bases short and J 4 bases short, with 8 bases between. Germline loops: CDR1 SQVTM, CDR2 ANQGSEA. As DNA, the CDR3 is TGCAGCGTTGGGGTGGGGTACGAGCAGTACTTC. Amino acid sequence: CSVGVGYEQYF.